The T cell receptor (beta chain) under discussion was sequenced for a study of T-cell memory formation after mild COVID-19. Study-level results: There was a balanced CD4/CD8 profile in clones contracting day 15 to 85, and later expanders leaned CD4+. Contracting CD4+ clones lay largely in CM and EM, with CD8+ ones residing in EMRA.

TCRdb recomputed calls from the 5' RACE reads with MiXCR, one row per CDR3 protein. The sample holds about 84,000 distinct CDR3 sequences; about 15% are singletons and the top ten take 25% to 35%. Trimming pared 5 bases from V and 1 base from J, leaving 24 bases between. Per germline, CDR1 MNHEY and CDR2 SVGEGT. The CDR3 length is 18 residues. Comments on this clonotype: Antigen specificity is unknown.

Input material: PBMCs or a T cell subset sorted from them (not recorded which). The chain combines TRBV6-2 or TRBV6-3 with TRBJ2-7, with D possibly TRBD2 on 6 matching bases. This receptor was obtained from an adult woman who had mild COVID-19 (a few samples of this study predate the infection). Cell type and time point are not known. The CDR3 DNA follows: TGTGCCAGCAGTGGGGTGAAGCGGTCTATGGAGGGGTCCTACGAGCAGTACTTC. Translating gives CASSGVKRSMEGSYEQYF.